This T cell receptor beta chain was found in a study of T cell changes during pregnancy in multiple sclerosis. This table comes from immunoSEQ multiplex PCR, and its TCRdb copy is limited to in-frame clones, with some not included. The data show approximately 38,000 clones, around 94% seen once. The sample in question was peripheral blood, obtained in the third trimester of pregnancy. The receptor's source is a female donor with multiple sclerosis, enrolled in a pregnancy study.

In DNA form, the CDR3 reads TGTGCCAGCAGCCTAGACGAGATCACAGATACGCAGTATTTT. It translates to CASSLDEITDTQYF. This sequence joins TRBV7-9 and TRBJ2-3; D is unclear. Germline V gene data show CDR1 as SEHNR and CDR2 as FQNEAQ (reference sequence). The V gene lost 5 bases and the J gene lost 2 bases, with 11 bases spanning the gap. The CDR3 runs 14 residues.